The 13 T cell receptor beta chains listed next were all sequenced from one sample in a study of blood T cell repertoires in COVID-19. Measured with immunoSEQ multiplex PCR; TCRdb has only the in-frame clones, and not every one. This table holds about 70,000 clones, approximately 80% found once. The sequenced sample was peripheral blood. All receptors derive from a man aged 25-45 years with COVID-19, enrolled during active disease.

V is TRBV2 and J is TRBJ1-5; 8 bases match TRBD1. The CDR3 consists of 14 residues. J gave up 6 bases and V 5 bases, and 6 bases lay outside the gene matches. Germline CDR1 reads SNHLY; CDR2 reads FYNNEI. The CDR3 spells CASSKGQGTQPQHF. The CDR3 bases are TGTGCCAGCAGTAAAGGACAGGGAACTCAGCCCCAGCATTTT.

The J gene is TRBJ2-7, the V gene TRBV11-2; TRBD2 aligns across 9 bases. The CDR3 runs 19 residues. Germline trimming cut 4 bases from V and 2 bases from J; bases unmatched to any gene: 18. The germline CDR1 and CDR2 sequences are SGHAT and FQNNGV. CDR3 DNA: TGTGCCAGCAGCTCCATAAACCGGGCGAAGCGGGAGGCACCCTACGAGCAGTACTTC. Its translation: CASSSINRAKREAPYEQYF.

V gene TRBV28 combines with J gene TRBJ2-7, with D unclear. CDR3 length: 15 residues. Trimming removed 5 bases from V and 1 base from J, with 15 bases in between. The V gene's germline CDR1 is MDHEN and CDR2 SYDVKM. The CDR3 DNA reads as TGTGCCAGCAGTCCCGGCGGAACTCTATCCTACGAGCAGTACTTC. Protein: CASSPGGTLSYEQYF. Together with reference TRBV28 and TRBJ2-7, the CDR3 gives the full variable domain: DVKVTQSSRYLVKRTGEKVFLECVQDMDHENMFWYRQDPGLGLRLIYFSYDVKMKEKGDIPEGYSVSREKKERFSLILESASTNQTSMYLCASSPGGTLSYEQYFGPGTRLTVT.

This clone showed up just once. The chain carries TRBV18 and TRBJ2-3; D gene uncertain. Trimming took 6 bases from V and 6 from J, leaving 10 bases between them. Germline V CDR1 and CDR2: KGHSH, LQKENI. The CDR3 extends over 12 amino acids. Written as DNA, the CDR3 is TGTGCCAGCTCGAAAACGGAGGATACGCAGTATTTT. This gives the protein CASSKTEDTQYF.

V is TRBV28 and J is TRBJ1-3; no clear D gene. The CDR3 spans 12 residues. V was pared by 8 bases and J by 4 bases, with 9 bases between. Germline lookup yields CDR1 MDHEN and CDR2 SYDVKM. The CDR3 DNA is TGTGCCAGCGCGCGGGCAGGAAACACCATATATTTT. Its protein product is CASARAGNTIYF.

As concerns this clone: At one end the junction does not follow the germline gene, possibly because of a read error. The chain uses TRBV19 and TRBJ1-4; TRBD1 matches 9 bases. Germline CDR1 and CDR2: LNHDA and SQIVND (reference sequence). CDR3 length: 15 residues. For the CDR3, the DNA is TGTGCCAGTAGTCTTACAGGGGGCGCGGATGAAAAATTGTTTTTT. Translating it yields CASSLTGGADEKLFF.

The CDR3 loop reads CASSEQTGEQYF. The CDR3 nucleotides read TGCGCCAGCAGTGAGCAAACGGGAGAGCAGTACTTC. The chain links TRBV10-1 to TRBJ2-7, with D perhaps matching TRBD2 (5 bases). The CDR3 has 12 residues. Per germline, CDR1 WNHNN and CDR2 SYGVQD (reference sequence). The ends were cut back, 2 bases at V and 7 bases at J, with 9 bases in the middle.

The chain combines TRBV2 with TRBJ2-5; weak D call: TRBD1 (6 bases). Germline lookup yields CDR1 SNHLY and CDR2 FYNNEI. This CDR3 spans 15 amino acids. Between the trimmed V and J ends, which lost 3 bases and 0 bases, there was a span of 11 bases. Here the CDR3 reads CASSEQGSYQETQYF. The CDR3 DNA is TGTGCCAGCAGTGAGCAGGGGAGTTACCAAGAGACCCAGTACTTC. The full variable domain, with the rest looked up from reference TRBV2 and TRBJ2-5, is EPEVTQTPSHQVTQMGQEVILRCVPISNHLYFYWYRQILGQKVEFLVSFYNNEISEKSEIFDDQFSVERPDGSNFTLKIRSTKLEDSAMYFCASSEQGSYQETQYFGPGTRLLVL.

The chain has TRBV7-6 and TRBJ2-2; 10 nucleotides line up with TRBD1. This CDR3 is built from 14 residues. The ends lost 4 bases at V and 5 bases at J; junction bases unmatched: 1. The V gene's germline CDR1 is SGHVS and CDR2 FNYEAQ. CDR3 protein: CASSSGQGTGELFF. The CDR3, as DNA: TGTGCCAGCAGCTCGGGACAGGGGACCGGGGAGCTGTTTTTT.

This clone was detected once. The V call is TRBV5-1, the J call TRBJ2-3; the match to TRBD2 covers 8 bases. The CDR3 loop spans 15 amino acids. Germline lookup yields CDR1 SGHRS and CDR2 YFSETQ. V was pared by 2 bases and J by 4 bases, with 6 bases of the junction left unmatched. The CDR3 nucleotides are TGCGCCAGCAGCTTTTACGGGACTAGATCAGATACGCAGTATTTT. It encodes CASSFYGTRSDTQYF.

V gene TRBV30 combines with J gene TRBJ1-5; the match to TRBD1 covers 8 bases. Unmatched junction bases numbered 7, after V lost 5 bases and J lost 7 bases. Germline V CDR1 and CDR2: GTSNPN, SVGIG (reference sequence). This CDR3 comprises 13 residues. The CDR3 DNA reads as TGTGCCTGGGCCGGACAGGGCAGGCAGCCCCAGCATTTT. Amino acids: CAWAGQGRQPQHF.

For this clone: An end of the junction differs from the germline gene, which may be a read error. The chain joins TRBV3-1 (or the pseudogene TRBV3-2) to TRBJ1-2; the match to TRBD1 covers 8 bases. Germline V gives CDR1 LGHDT, CDR2 YNNKEL (reference sequence). CDR3 length: 12 residues. CDR3 nucleotides: TGTGCCAGCAGCCAAGGGACAGGGCTCCGATACTTC. It encodes CASSQGTGLRYF.

V usage is TRBV28 and J usage is TRBJ2-7, with TRBD2 matching over 9 bases. CDR3 size: 15 residues. V trimming: 7 bases; J trimming: 5 bases; junction bases outside the gene matches: 12. Germline assignment: CDR1 MDHEN and CDR2 SYDVKM. CDR3 sequence (DNA): TGTGCCAGCACCCTACGTAGCGGGAGAAGTGACGAGCAGTACTTC. This translates into CASTLRSGRSDEQYF. Based on the CDR3 plus reference TRBV28 and TRBJ2-7, the full variable domain is DVKVTQSSRYLVKRTGEKVFLECVQDMDHENMFWYRQDPGLGLRLIYFSYDVKMKEKGDIPEGYSVSREKKERFSLILESASTNQTSMYLCASTLRSGRSDEQYFGPGTRLTVT.